Shown below are 26 T cell receptor beta chains from a single sample sequenced in a study of T cell clonality in common variable immunodeficiency. The repertoire was sequenced with immunoSEQ multiplex PCR; TCRdb's copy has only in-frame clones and lacks some. The sample was found to contain roughly 34,000 clones, and every one recurs. Sequencing was carried out using peripheral blood mononuclear cells. The receptor source for this set is a person aged 18 to 70 in good health.

This clone has just a few counts. The CDR3 bases that were read are TGTGCCAGCAGCATAACCGGGACAGGATATGGC. Translating gives CASSITGTGYG. The whole CDR3 region reads CASSITGTGYGYTF. The rearrangement uses TRBV11-3 and TRBJ1-2; 8 positions match TRBD1. The read terminates 3 residues ahead of where the CDR3 ends, so the germline J gene completes it. The length of the CDR3 is 14 residues. CDR1 is SGHNT and CDR2 is YENEEA in the germline V gene. After removal of 5 bases from V and 5 bases from J, the junction contained 7 bases not matched to a gene.

This clone was recorded many times. The sequenced fragment ends 3 residues before the CDR3 boundary, so the rest is inferred from the germline J gene. This chain joins TRBV4-1 and TRBJ1-4; D gene uncertain. V dropped 4 bases and J dropped 5 bases, with 14 bases sitting between them. The germline V gene has CDR1 MGHRA and CDR2 YSYEKL. The CDR3 covers 15 residues. This chain's CDR3 is CASSPLGVGNEKLFF. The DNA read from the CDR3 is TGCGCCAGCAGCCCACTCGGGGTCGGCAATGAAAAA.

This clone has ten or more counts. The read ends 3 residues before the CDR3 terminus; that terminus is restored from the germline J gene. This rearrangement joins TRBV2 to TRBJ2-1; 7 positions agree with TRBD1. Germline CDR1 reads SNHLY; CDR2 reads FYNNEI. Trimming at V came to 8 bases and at J to 3 bases, leaving 7 bases not matched to a gene. The CDR3 has 14 residues. This chain's CDR3 is CASGRQGVYNEQFF. The CDR3 bases that were read are TGTGCCAGCGGAAGACAGGGTGTCTACAATGAG.

This clone was counted at least ten times. The read gets to within 3 residues of the CDR3 end, and the germline J gene fills in the rest. V is TRBV20-1 and J is TRBJ1-1; TRBD1 might be the D (5 bases). Trimming took off 4 bases at V and 1 base at J, with 13 bases between the two ends. CDR3 length: 14 amino acids. Per the germline V gene, CDR1 is DFQATT and CDR2 is SNEGSKA (reference sequence). CDR3 bases read: TGCAGTGCTATGGGGCTCGCCGGGAACACTGAA. Its protein is CSAMGLAGNTE. The entire CDR3 protein is CSAMGLAGNTEAFF.

This clone was detected many times. The CDR3 end lies 3 residues beyond the end of the read and is filled in from the germline J gene. This chain joins TRBV5-4 and TRBJ1-2; no clear D. This CDR3 has 12 residues. Trimming removed 0 bases at V and 5 bases at J, with 5 bases between. Germline V lookup: CDR1 SGHNT, CDR2 YYREEE (reference sequence). The CDR3 bases that were read are TGTGCCAGCAGCTTGGGCGAGTATGGC. Protein sequence: CASSLGEYG. The CDR3 in full is CASSLGEYGYTF.

There are many counts of this clone. The CDR3 extends 3 residues past the end of the read, so its final part is completed from the germline J gene. This chain connects TRBV11-3 to TRBJ2-3; 7 bases match TRBD1. This CDR3 has 15 residues. CDR1 is SGHNT, CDR2 YENEEA, per germline. V lost 5 bases, J lost 1 base, and 6 bases stayed unmatched. CDR3 residues: CASSEGQHRTDTQYF. CDR3 bases read: TGTGCCAGCAGCGAGGGACAGCATCGCACAGATACG.

This clone was seen repeatedly, ten times or more. The read ends 3 residues before the CDR3 terminus; that terminus is restored from the germline J gene. This chain joins TRBV4-1 and TRBJ2-1; 10 positions match TRBD2. J was trimmed by 0 bases and V by 3 bases; bases with no gene match: 5. Germline-derived CDR1 and CDR2 are MGHRA and YSYEKL. This CDR3 is built from 17 residues. The CDR3 loop is CASSQASGRSSYNEQFF. Incomplete CDR3 DNA: TGCGCCAGCAGCCAGGCTAGCGGGAGAAGCTCCTACAATGAG.

In this sample, this clone turned up many times. CDR3 residues: CSARRPYSYNEQFF. The sequenced CDR3 bases are TGCAGTGCTAGGCGACCCTACAGCTACAATGAG. The chain uses TRBV20-1 and TRBJ2-1; the D is unclear. The read ends 3 residues early relative to the CDR3; the germline J gene fills the gap. V lost 3 bases, J lost 3 bases, and 12 bases lay in between. Germline CDR1 reads DFQATT; CDR2 reads SNEGSKA (reference sequence). This CDR3 region has 14 residues.

This clone appeared many times. The read falls 3 residues short of the CDR3 end, and the missing part is taken from the germline J gene. The V and J genes are TRBV11-2 and TRBJ2-1; D gene unclear. Germline V gene data show CDR1 as SGHAT and CDR2 as FQNNGV. This CDR3 is built from 15 residues. V lost 4 bases to trimming and J lost 1 base, with 11 bases between them. Incomplete CDR3 DNA: TGTGCCAGCAGCTCCCCCTTAGATTCCTACAATGAG. Translating it yields CASSSPLDSYNE. The full CDR3 is CASSSPLDSYNEQFF.

This clone was seen many times. The read gets to within 3 residues of the CDR3 end, and the germline J gene fills in the rest. V usage is TRBV19 and J usage is TRBJ1-2, with TRBD1 matching over 7 bases. CDR1 LNHDA and CDR2 SQIVND come from the germline V gene (reference sequence). The CDR3 loop spans 16 amino acids. Trimming removed 5 bases from V and 4 bases from J; junction bases left unmatched: 13. The covered CDR3 bases are TGTGCCAGTAGTCCCCACGGAACAGGGGATCGCTATGGC. Translation gives CASSPHGTGDRYG. From start to end, the CDR3 is CASSPHGTGDRYGYTF.

This clone appeared many times. The missing CDR3 end, 3 residues past where the read stops, is filled in from the germline J gene. This chain links TRBV7-3 with TRBJ1-1, with D possibly being TRBD1 (5 bases). V was trimmed by 4 bases and J by 1 base, leaving 10 bases between them. CDR1 SGHTA and CDR2 FQGTGA come from the germline V gene. The CDR3 sequence is 14 residues long. The CDR3 spells CASSSGLTNTEAFF. The sequenced CDR3 bases are TGTGCCAGCAGCTCGGGACTAACGAACACTGAA.

This clone was observed many times. The read finishes 3 residues shy of the CDR3 end, and the germline J gene is used to complete it. The rearrangement links TRBV6-1 to TRBJ2-3; 10 bases are shared with TRBD1. V lost 4 bases and J lost 4; bases outside the gene matches: 5. This CDR3 contains 15 residues. Germline values: CDR1 MNHNS, CDR2 SASEGT. CDR3 DNA, as far as it was read: TGTGCCAGCAGTGCAAGGACAGGGGGTTCAGATACG. Amino acids: CASSARTGGSDT. The whole CDR3 sequence is CASSARTGGSDTQYF.

The table lists this clone with many counts. The CDR3 is cut off 3 residues early in the read; its end comes from the germline J gene. The chain has TRBV10-3 and TRBJ1-5, with D perhaps TRBD1 (5 bases). This CDR3 region has 14 residues. Germline V lookup: CDR1 ENHRY, CDR2 SYGVKD. Deletions cut 4 bases from V and 2 bases from J, with 9 bases between. CDR3 loop: CAISAGHRNQPQHF. The DNA read from the CDR3 is TGTGCCATCAGTGCCGGACACCGCAATCAGCCC.

This clone showed up many times. The read halts 3 residues ahead of the CDR3 end, with the missing end drawn from the germline J gene. The chain is built from TRBV30 and TRBJ2-1; the match to TRBD1 covers 7 bases. Germline CDR1 is GTSNPN and CDR2 is SVGIG (reference sequence). V shed 1 base, J shed 4 bases, and the junction held 4 bases outside the gene matches. The length of the CDR3 is 14 residues. This CDR3 is CAWSGGGSYNEQFF. The covered CDR3 bases are TGTGCCTGGAGTGGAGGGGGCAGTTACAATGAG.

This clone appeared many times. The sequenced fragment ends 3 residues before the CDR3 boundary, so the rest is inferred from the germline J gene. This chain links TRBV19 with TRBJ1-2, with D possibly being TRBD1 (5 bases). The CDR3 covers 15 residues. With 4 bases removed from V and 2 bases from J, the gap between germline ends came to 14 bases. Looked up from germline, CDR1 is LNHDA and CDR2 is SQIVND (reference sequence). The CDR3 is CASSRAGGKNYGYTF. Partial CDR3 DNA: TGTGCCAGTAGTAGAGCCGGGGGGAAAAACTATGGC.

This clone was seen at least ten times. The read gets to within 3 residues of the CDR3 end, and the germline J gene fills in the rest. The chain joins TRBV7-2 to TRBJ1-5, with 8 bases fitting TRBD1. The junction had 7 bases not matched to a gene; V was cut back by 5 bases and J by 4 bases. The CDR3 totals 15 residues. Germline V lookup: CDR1 SGHTA, CDR2 FQGNSA. The sequenced CDR3 bases are TGTGCCAGCAGCCCCCAAACAGGGGGAAATCAGCCC. This encodes CASSPQTGGNQP. The whole CDR3 protein reads CASSPQTGGNQPQHF.

This clone came up many times. The CDR3 goes on 3 residues after the read ends, and that part is filled in from the germline J gene. This rearrangement joins TRBV10-3 to TRBJ1-1; TRBD1 is a possible D gene (5 bases). Germline lookup yields CDR1 ENHRY and CDR2 SYGVKD. The CDR3 covers 11 residues. Trimming took 10 bases from V and 5 from J, leaving 11 bases between them. The CDR3 bases that were read are TGTGCCACCCGGCGGGGGACTGAA. Translated, it gives CATRRGTE. The whole CDR3 sequence reads CATRRGTEAFF.

This clone was picked up many times. The CDR3 extends 3 residues past the end of the read, so its final part is completed from the germline J gene. The chain links TRBV20-1 to TRBJ2-1; 11 bases align to TRBD2. Germline assignment: CDR1 DFQATT and CDR2 SNEGSKA (reference sequence). The CDR3 runs to 16 residues. J gave up 4 bases and V 2 bases, and 7 bases lay outside the gene matches. CDR3 sequence reads: CSARSPSGRSYNEQFF. CDR3 DNA, as far as it was read: TGCAGTGCTAGAAGCCCTAGCGGGAGGTCTTACAATGAG.

This clone has ten or more counts. The read terminates 3 residues before the CDR3 end, so the remaining end is supplied by the germline J gene. This rearrangement joins TRBV3-1 (or the pseudogene TRBV3-2) to TRBJ1-2; D is perhaps TRBD1 (5 bases). V shed 4 bases and J shed 2 bases, with 8 bases lying between them. This CDR3 is built from 13 residues. In germline, CDR1 is LGHDT, CDR2 YNNKEL (reference sequence). The covered CDR3 bases are TGTGCCAGCAGCCGGGCAGGGAACTATGGC. The encoded protein is CASSRAGNYG. The entire CDR3 reads CASSRAGNYGYTF.

Ten or more counts support this clone. The CDR3 DNA, read in part, is TGTGCCAGCTCACCGGTGCAGGAGAACACTGAA. This sequence encodes CASSPVQENTE. The full CDR3 protein reads CASSPVQENTEAFF. The rearrangement joins TRBV18 to TRBJ1-1; D not certain. The read comes to an end 3 residues before the CDR3 does, leaving the germline J gene to fill in the end. CDR1 is KGHSH, CDR2 LQKENI, per germline. V shed 3 bases and J shed 1 base, with 9 bases lying between them. The CDR3 extends over 14 amino acids.

This clone counts as medium-sized. Sequencing ends 3 residues short of the CDR3 end; the germline J gene provides the rest. V and J are TRBV6-2 or TRBV6-3 and TRBJ2-1; 7 bases are a match to TRBD2. V shed 0 bases and J 4 bases; nucleotides not matched to a gene: 3. Germline loops: CDR1 MNHEY, CDR2 SVGEGT. The CDR3 spans 15 residues. Partial CDR3 DNA: TGTGCCAGCAGTTACTCGGCTAGCGGATACAATGAG. Encoded protein: CASSYSASGYNE. The complete CDR3 sequence is CASSYSASGYNEQFF.

The sample holds many counts of this clone. The read comes to an end 3 residues before the CDR3 does, leaving the germline J gene to fill in the end. The chain recombines TRBV7-9 with TRBJ1-2; no definite D call. The CDR3 has 14 residues. CDR1 and CDR2 (germline): SEHNR, FQNEAQ (reference sequence). V lost 5 bases to trimming and J lost 4 bases, with 14 bases between them. The CDR3 region is CASSPPGVGYGYTF. The DNA read from the CDR3 is TGTGCCAGCAGCCCCCCAGGCGTGGGCTATGGC.

This clone was picked up many times. With the read ending 3 residues before the CDR3 end, the germline J gene is used to fill in that end. The chain joins TRBV27 to TRBJ1-5; 7 bases agree with TRBD1. The CDR3 totals 14 residues. In germline, CDR1 is MNHEY, CDR2 SMNVEV (reference sequence). The junction had 7 bases not matched to a gene; V was cut back by 7 bases and J by 4 bases. This CDR3 is CASINGQDNQPQHF. The sequenced CDR3 bases are TGTGCCAGCATTAACGGACAGGATAATCAGCCC.

This clone was detected many times. The read stops 3 residues short of the end of the CDR3; the missing end is completed from the germline J gene. The V and J genes are TRBV19 and TRBJ1-4; possibly TRBD1 for D (5 bases). Per germline, CDR1 LNHDA and CDR2 SQIVND (reference sequence). The CDR3 contains 15 residues. V lost 5 bases, J lost 2 bases, and 12 bases lay in between. CDR3 DNA (partial): TGTGCCAGTAGTTTCCCAGGGCGTACTAATGAAAAA. It translates to CASSFPGRTNEK. The CDR3 in full is CASSFPGRTNEKLFF.

Ten or more counts support this clone. The DNA ends 3 residues before the CDR3 does, and the rest of the CDR3 is filled in from the germline J gene. The chain links TRBV12-3 or TRBV12-4 to TRBJ2-2; 7 nucleotides line up with TRBD1. This CDR3 comprises 16 residues. The V segment lost 6 bases and the J segment 1 base; nucleotides outside the gene matches: 8. The CDR3 DNA, read in part, is TGTGCCAGCAGCAAATCTGGACAGGTGAACACCGGGGAG. It specifies CASSKSGQVNTGE. The complete CDR3 reads CASSKSGQVNTGELFF.

This clone has a count of ten or more. Read sequence stops 3 residues before the CDR3 end, and the germline J gene provides the missing end. The V call is TRBV30, the J call TRBJ2-1; TRBD2 aligns across 12 bases. Germline V gene lookup returns CDR1 GTSNPN and CDR2 SVGIG (reference sequence). V was clipped by 1 base and J by 9 bases; unmatched bases: 22. CDR3 length equals 20 residues. The DNA read from the CDR3 is TGTGCCTGGAGTGGTCTTGGGCCCCGCAAAGGGCTAGCGGGAGGGGTTGAG. Protein product: CAWSGLGPRKGLAGGVE. In full, the CDR3 is CAWSGLGPRKGLAGGVEQFF.